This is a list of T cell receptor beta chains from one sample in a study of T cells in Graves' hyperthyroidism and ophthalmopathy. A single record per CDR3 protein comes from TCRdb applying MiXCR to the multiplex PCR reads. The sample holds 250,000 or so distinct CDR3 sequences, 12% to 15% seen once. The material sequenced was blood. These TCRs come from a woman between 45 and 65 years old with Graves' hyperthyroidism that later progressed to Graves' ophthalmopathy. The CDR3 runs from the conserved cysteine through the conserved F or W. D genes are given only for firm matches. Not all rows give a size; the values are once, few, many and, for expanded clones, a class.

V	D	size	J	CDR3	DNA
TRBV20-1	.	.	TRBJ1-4	CSARDHRSNEKLFF	TGCAGTGCTAGAGACCACAGATCTAATGAAAAACTGTTTTTT
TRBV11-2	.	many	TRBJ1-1	CASSRGGDTEAFF	TGTGCCAGCAGCAGGGGCGGGGACACTGAAGCTTTCTTT
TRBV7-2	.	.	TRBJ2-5	CASSSHPRGTQYF	TGTGCCAGCAGCTCTCATCCAAGGGGGACCCAGTACTTC
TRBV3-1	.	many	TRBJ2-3	CASSQEGLAASTDTQYF	TGTGCCAGCAGCCAAGAGGGCCTAGCCGCCAGCACAGATACGCAGTATTTT
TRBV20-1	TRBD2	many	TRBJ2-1	CSARQTSLVNEQFF	TGCAGTGCTAGACAGACTAGCTTGGTGAATGAGCAGTTCTTC
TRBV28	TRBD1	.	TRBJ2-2	CASRGSGTGDDETGELFF	TGTGCCAGCAGGGGATCCGGGACAGGCGACGACGAAACCGGGGAGCTGTTTTTT
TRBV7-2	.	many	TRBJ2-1	CASSVVGISYNEQFF	TGTGCCAGCAGTGTAGTTGGGATTTCCTACAATGAGCAGTTCTTC
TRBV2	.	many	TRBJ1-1	CASGNTEAFF	TGTGCCAGCGGGAACACTGAAGCTTTCTTT
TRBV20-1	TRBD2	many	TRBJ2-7	CSARDYLAGTYEQYF	TGCAGTGCTAGAGATTACCTAGCGGGGACCTACGAGCAGTACTTC
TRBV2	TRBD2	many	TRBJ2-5	CAGGASGAQETQYF	TGTGCCGGGGGGGCTAGCGGGGCCCAAGAGACCCAGTACTTC
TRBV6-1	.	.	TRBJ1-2	CASRSAWGYGYTF	TGTGCCAGCAGGTCTGCTTGGGGCTATGGCTACACCTTC
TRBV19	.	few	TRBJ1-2	CASSKGPADYGYTF	TGTGCCAGTAGTAAGGGACCGGCGGACTATGGCTACACCTTC
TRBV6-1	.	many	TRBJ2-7	CASRTTANYEQYF	TGTGCCTCAAGGACTACTGCCAACTACGAGCAGTACTTC
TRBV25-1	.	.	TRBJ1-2	CASSALDYGYTF	TGTGCCAGCAGTGCGCTCGACTATGGCTACACCTTC
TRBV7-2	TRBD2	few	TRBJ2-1	CASSRSRSGNEQFF	TGTGCCAGCAGCAGATCGCGTAGCGGGAATGAGCAGTTCTTC
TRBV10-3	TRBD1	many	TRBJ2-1	CAIKATSGQGRFGEQFF	TGTGCCATCAAGGCTACATCTGGACAGGGGCGATTTGGTGAGCAGTTCTTC
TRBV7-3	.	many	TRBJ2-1	CASSRDSSYNEQFF	TGTGCCAGCAGCAGAGATAGCTCCTACAATGAGCAGTTCTTC
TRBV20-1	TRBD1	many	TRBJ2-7	CSARVGTGSWEQYF	TGCAGTGCTAGAGTGGGGACAGGGTCGTGGGAGCAGTACTTC
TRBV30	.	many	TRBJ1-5	CAWSLPGQPQHF	TGTGCCTGGAGTTTGCCCGGGCAGCCCCAGCATTTT
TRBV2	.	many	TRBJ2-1	CASTPRDTYNEQFF	TGTGCCAGCACCCCGAGGGACACCTACAATGAGCAGTTCTTC
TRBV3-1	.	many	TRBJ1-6	CASSQQGSPLHF	TGTGCCAGCAGCCAACAAGGGTCACCCCTCCACTTT
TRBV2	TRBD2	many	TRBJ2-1	CASRGTSGGYNEQFF	TGTGCCAGCAGAGGAACTAGCGGGGGCTACAATGAGCAGTTCTTC
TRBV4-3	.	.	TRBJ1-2	CASSQEGVSYGYTF	TGCGCCAGCAGCCAAGAAGGGGTTAGCTATGGCTACACCTTC
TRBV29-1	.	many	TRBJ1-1	CSVDPGITEAFF	TGCAGCGTTGACCCGGGGATCACTGAAGCTTTCTTT
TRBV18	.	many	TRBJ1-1	CASSPDGQNTEAFF	TGTGCCAGCTCACCCGACGGCCAGAACACTGAAGCTTTCTTT
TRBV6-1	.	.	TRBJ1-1	CASRLTEMNTEAFF	TGTGCCAGCAGACTGACAGAGATGAACACTGAAGCTTTCTTT
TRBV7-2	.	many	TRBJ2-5	CASSTGAGERETQYF	TGTGCCAGCAGCACTGGGGCAGGGGAGCGGGAGACCCAGTACTTC
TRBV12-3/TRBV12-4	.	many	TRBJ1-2	CASRRRSNGYTF	TGTGCCAGCAGAAGACGGAGCAATGGCTACACCTTC